Sequencing of this T cell receptor beta chain was carried out in a study of regulatory T cells in long-lasting Graves disease. Findings and caveats of the study: New patients shared 1,000 or so public clonotypes, and persistent patients shared more, with over 2,500.

Relying on iRepertoire HTBI primers and Arm-PCR of CDR3 regions, the team built TCR beta libraries. One entry per CDR3 protein results from TCRdb running MiXCR on the multiplex PCR reads. The sample yields 350,000 to 550,000 distinct CDR3 sequences, roughly 15% seen once. This clonotype was seen repeatedly, ten times or more. Its antigen is as yet unknown. Time point in this sample: newly diagnosed GD, antithyroid drugs for less than 3 months. From RNA extracted from PBMCs, the TCR library was made. The trim removed 4 bases at V and 0 bases at J, leaving 13 bases unmatched. The V gene's germline CDR1 is MDHEN and CDR2 SYDVKM. There are 19 residues in the CDR3. The data were also submitted as part of a second study, on T cells in Graves' hyperthyroidism and ophthalmopathy. This second report adds: Stable hyperthyroidism and ophthalmopathy were separated using 13 V-J signatures.

This specimen was peripheral blood mononuclear cells (PBMCs), taken at new diagnosis, from a patient treated with antithyroid drugs. This rearrangement joins TRBV28 to TRBJ2-3; TRBD2 matches 10 bases. The receptor was derived from a woman aged 50 to 65 with Graves disease. Here the CDR3 DNA reads TGTGCCAGCAGTTCTTACCGGAAAGCGGGAGGGCCCAGCACAGATACGCAGTATTTT. Its protein product is CASSSYRKAGGPSTDTQYF. Variable domain in full (rest from reference TRBV28 and TRBJ2-3): DVKVTQSSRYLVKRTGEKVFLECVQDMDHENMFWYRQDPGLGLRLIYFSYDVKMKEKGDIPEGYSVSREKKERFSLILESASTNQTSMYLCASSSYRKAGGPSTDTQYFGPGTRLTVL.